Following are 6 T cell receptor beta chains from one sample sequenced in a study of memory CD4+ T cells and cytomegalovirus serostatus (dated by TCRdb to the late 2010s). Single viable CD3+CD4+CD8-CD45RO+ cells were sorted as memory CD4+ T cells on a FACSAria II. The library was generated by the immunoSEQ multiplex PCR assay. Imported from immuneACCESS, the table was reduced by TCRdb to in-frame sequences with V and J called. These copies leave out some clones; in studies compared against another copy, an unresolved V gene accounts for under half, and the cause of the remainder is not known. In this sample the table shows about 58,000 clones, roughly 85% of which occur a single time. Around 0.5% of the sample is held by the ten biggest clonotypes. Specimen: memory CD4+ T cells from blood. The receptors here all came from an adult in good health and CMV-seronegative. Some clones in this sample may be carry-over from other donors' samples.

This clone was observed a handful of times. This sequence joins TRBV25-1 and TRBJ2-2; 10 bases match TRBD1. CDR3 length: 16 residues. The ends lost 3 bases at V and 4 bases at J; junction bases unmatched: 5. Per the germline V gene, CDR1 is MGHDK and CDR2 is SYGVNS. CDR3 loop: CASSDFGQGGTGELFF. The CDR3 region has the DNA TGTGCCAGCAGTGACTTCGGACAGGGGGGCACCGGGGAGCTGTTTTTT.

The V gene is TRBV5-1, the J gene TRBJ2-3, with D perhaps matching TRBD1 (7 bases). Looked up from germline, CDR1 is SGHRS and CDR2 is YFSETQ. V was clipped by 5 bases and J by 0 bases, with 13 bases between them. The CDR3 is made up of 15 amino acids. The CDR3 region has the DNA TGCGCCAGCAGACCCGGAGGGGGCAGCACAGATACGCAGTATTTT. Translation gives CASRPGGGSTDTQYF.

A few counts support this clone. In nucleotides, the CDR3 is TGTGCCAGCAGCTTAGGGATGGCCGGAAACACCATATATTTT. This encodes CASSLGMAGNTIYF. The rearrangement joins TRBV5-6 to TRBJ1-3, with unresolved D. The CDR3 spans 14 residues. The germline V gene encodes CDR1 SGHDT and CDR2 YYEEEE. Trimming stripped 2 bases from V and 4 bases from J, with 10 bases between.

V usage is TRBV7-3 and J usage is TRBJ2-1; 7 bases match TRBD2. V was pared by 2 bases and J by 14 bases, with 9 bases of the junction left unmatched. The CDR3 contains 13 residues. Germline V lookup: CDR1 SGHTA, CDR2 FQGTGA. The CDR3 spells CASSLSGEGRKFF. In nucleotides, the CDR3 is TGTGCCAGCAGCTTATCCGGGGAGGGACGTAAGTTCTTC.

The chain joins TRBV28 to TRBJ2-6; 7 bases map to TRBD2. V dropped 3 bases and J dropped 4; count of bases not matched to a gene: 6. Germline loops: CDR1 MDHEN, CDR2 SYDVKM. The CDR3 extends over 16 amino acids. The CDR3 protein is CASSFGGVMGANVLTF. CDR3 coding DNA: TGTGCCAGCAGTTTTGGGGGGGTAATGGGGGCCAACGTCCTGACTTTC.

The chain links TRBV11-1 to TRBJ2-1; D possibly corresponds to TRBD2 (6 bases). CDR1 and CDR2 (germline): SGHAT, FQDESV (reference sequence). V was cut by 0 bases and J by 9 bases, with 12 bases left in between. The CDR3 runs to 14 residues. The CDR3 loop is CASSLALGLFEQFF. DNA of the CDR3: TGTGCCAGCAGCTTAGCCCTGGGACTTTTTGAGCAGTTCTTC.